Included here is one T cell receptor beta chain sequence, with context. Its target is not known. These data belong to a study of vaccination effects on CD4 cells after COVID-19. Expansion of antigen-specific CD4+ T cells with viral peptide pools was carried out by the ViraFEST assay before sequencing. Subsequent to a culture period of under twelve days, CD4+ T cells were isolated. Subjects were given two BNT162b2 or mRNA-1273 vaccine doses. No vaccinee had earlier SARS-CoV-2 infection, and nucleocapsid antibodies were negative. Culturing of 1.5 million to 2 million PBMC per well took place with approximately 10 IU/ml IL-2 and about 9.3 ug/ml peptides. Half the medium was replaced with IL-2 medium on days 3 and 7. Study-wide results and caveats: Only 1 of 255 vaccine-induced clones from healthy vaccinees cross-reacted with common cold coronaviruses.

Generated by immunoSEQ multiplex PCR, the TCRdb table keeps only in-frame clones and is missing some. Of about 22,000 clones in the sample, roughly 72% were seen once. CDR1 ENHRY and CDR2 SYGVKD come from the germline V gene. The V end lost 4 bases, the J end lost 1 base, and 17 bases lay between the germline ends. The CDR3 is 16 amino acids. The chain is built from TRBV10-3 and TRBJ2-7; weak D call: TRBD2 (7 bases). The sequence was obtained from a human donor who received a COVID-19 vaccine. The material sequenced was CD4+ T cells from PBMCs cultured with HCoV-NL63 spike peptides, taken after COVID-19 vaccination. The DNA of the CDR3 is TGTGCCATCAGTGGGGGGACTATGGGGGCTTCCTACGAGCAGTACTTC. This gives the protein CAISGGTMGASYEQYF.